These 28 T cell receptor delta chains came from one sample sequenced in a study of Vδ1+ human thymocytes. Study-level results: Thymic TRG and TRD repertoires appeared highly polyclonal.

Sequences come from RNA converted to cDNA by reverse transcription. The CDR3 regions were amplified by multiplex PCR from V-gene primers to a constant-region primer. TCRdb re-called the multiplex PCR reads with CATT. The data show roughly 76,000 delta-chain clones, around 35% seen once. The antigens these receptors bind are not known. The sample comprised Vdelta1+ gamma-delta thymocytes from the thymus. Subset reported: FACS-sorted CD3+ TCRalphabeta- TCRVdelta1+ TCRVdelta2- thymocytes. The source is a boy under two years old who had congenital heart surgery.

The chain joins TRDV1 to TRDJ1, with TRDD3 as a possible D gene (6 bases). Trimming left V 1 base short and J 4 bases short, with 25 bases between. Germline V gene sequence: CDR1 TSWWSYY, CDR2 QGS. The CDR3 runs 19 residues. The CDR3 sequence: CALGERGTPLPPCGDKLIF. The CDR3 DNA is TGTGCTCTTGGGGAACGGGGGACCCCCCTCCCTCCTTGCGGCGATAAACTCATCTTT.

This sequence joins TRDV1 and TRDJ2; 13 positions agree with TRDD3. With V trimmed by 4 bases and J by 5 bases, 13 bases remained unmatched. Germline V gene lookup returns CDR1 TSWWSYY and CDR2 QGS. The CDR3 runs 19 residues. CDR3 sequence: CALGGLVTGGYGATAQLFF. CDR3 DNA sequence: TGTGCTCTTGGGGGTCTCGTCACTGGGGGATACGGAGCTACAGCACAACTCTTCTTT.

A few counts support this clone. The rearrangement joins TRDV1 to TRDJ1, with D possibly matching TRDD2 (5 bases). Germline V gene sequence: CDR1 TSWWSYY, CDR2 QGS. V was shortened by 3 bases and J by 0 bases, with 32 bases between the two germline ends. CDR3 length: 22 amino acids. CDR3 amino acids: CALGDYPPLLYPRLGYTDKLIF. CDR3 coding DNA: TGTGCTCTTGGGGATTACCCTCCCCTCCTATATCCTCGGCTTGGGTACACCGATAAACTCATCTTT.

J is TRDJ1 and V is TRDV1; 10 nucleotides agree with TRDD3. Germline trimming cut 2 bases from V and 0 bases from J; bases unmatched to any gene: 18. Germline CDR1 is TSWWSYY and CDR2 is QGS. This CDR3 spans 21 amino acids. The CDR3 DNA sequence: TGTGCTCTTGGGGAATTCCTTCTTTACTGGGGGATCCCTTGGTACACCGATAAACTCATCTTT. Its translation is CALGEFLLYWGIPWYTDKLIF.

V usage is TRDV1 and J usage is TRDJ1; 11 bases map to TRDD3. The J segment lost 3 bases and the V segment lost 0 bases, leaving 12 bases of the junction unmatched. This CDR3 has 19 residues. From germline, CDR1 is TSWWSYY and CDR2 QGS. The CDR3 DNA sequence: TGTGCTCTTGGGGAACTGATCCCCTGGGGGATACATCAGGCCGATAAACTCATCTTT. Its translation is CALGELIPWGIHQADKLIF.

This clone came up a few times. The chain combines TRDV1 with TRDJ1, with D possibly being TRDD3 (6 bases). This CDR3 region has 19 residues. V lost 5 bases and J 0 bases, leaving 25 bases between the germline ends. Germline CDR1 reads TSWWSYY; CDR2 reads QGS. CDR3 sequence: CALGKEIRSLDLYTDKLIF. The CDR3, as DNA: TGTGCTCTTGGGAAGGAGATACGATCTCTGGACCTTTACACCGATAAACTCATCTTT.

This clone was picked up a small number of times. This rearrangement joins TRDV1 to TRDJ1, with 9 bases aligning to TRDD2. V gave up 4 bases and J gave up 5 bases; unmatched junction bases: 17. This CDR3 is built from 18 residues. Germline V gene data show CDR1 as TSWWSYY and CDR2 as QGS. The CDR3 sequence: CALGAPSYGTTRPDKLIF. CDR3 DNA sequence: TGTGCTCTTGGGGCGCCTTCCTACGGTACTACACGCCCAGATAAACTCATCTTT.

The chain links TRDV1 to TRDJ1, with TRDD3 matching 12 bases. This CDR3 has 23 amino acids. CDR1 is TSWWSYY and CDR2 is QGS in the germline V gene. V lost 0 bases, J lost 0 bases, and 20 bases stayed unmatched. CDR3 in amino acids: CALGELFDALGYWGIPYTDKLIF. DNA of the CDR3: TGTGCTCTTGGGGAACTATTTGACGCTTTAGGATACTGGGGGATACCGTACACCGATAAACTCATCTTT.

This chain joins TRDV1 and TRDJ1; no clear D gene. Germline CDR1 is TSWWSYY and CDR2 is QGS. The V end was cut by 3 bases, the J end by 0 bases, with 14 bases between. This CDR3 is 16 amino acids long. CDR3 nucleotides: TGTGCTCTTGGGGACGCCACGAAGGAGTACACCGATAAACTCATCTTT. It is translated as CALGDATKEYTDKLIF.

This clone was seen more than once but under ten times. The V gene is TRDV1, the J gene TRDJ1; the D gene is possibly TRDD3 (6 bases). V was clipped by 4 bases and J by 0 bases, with 30 bases between them. CDR1 TSWWSYY and CDR2 QGS come from the germline V gene. The CDR3 length is 21 residues. The CDR3 region has the DNA TGTGCTCTTGGGGCCCTATGTCCCCAAACTGGGAGGGTAAAGTACACCGATAAACTCATCTTT. It is translated as CALGALCPQTGRVKYTDKLIF.

This chain connects TRDV2 to TRDJ1; 9 bases are shared with TRDD3. This CDR3 region has 18 residues. V trimming: 3 bases; J trimming: 0 bases; junction bases outside the gene matches: 13. Per germline, CDR1 GEAIGNYY and CDR2 EKD. The CDR3 region is CACDAILGEKGYTDKLIF. The CDR3 region has the DNA TGTGCCTGTGACGCGATACTGGGGGAGAAAGGGTACACCGATAAACTCATCTTT.

This rearrangement joins TRDV1 to TRDJ1; 10 bases fit TRDD3. Germline CDR1 TSWWSYY, CDR2 QGS. The CDR3 extends over 20 amino acids. V dropped 6 bases and J dropped 2; count of bases not matched to a gene: 21. For the CDR3, the DNA is TGTGCTCTTGGCATGATGTTTCCTACTGACCTACTGGGGGATACCGATAAACTCATCTTT. It translates to CALGMMFPTDLLGDTDKLIF.

The V gene is TRDV1, the J gene TRDJ2, with 7 bases matching TRDD3. The germline V gene has CDR1 TSWWSYY and CDR2 QGS. V lost 5 bases, J lost 0 bases, and 30 bases stayed unmatched. This CDR3 has 24 amino acids. As DNA, the CDR3 is TGTGCTCTTGGGAACAAGGGGCTCTGTCTGTGGGCTGGGGGTTGCCTTACTTTGACAGCACAACTCTTCTTT. It is translated as CALGNKGLCLWAGGCLTLTAQLFF.

This chain joins TRDV1 and TRDJ1; 9 bases map to TRDD2. Germline CDR1 and CDR2: TSWWSYY and QGS. The ends lost 0 bases at V and 3 bases at J; junction bases unmatched: 20. This CDR3 is 21 amino acids long. The DNA for the CDR3 is TGTGCTCTTGGGGAACTATCAGCCTTCCTACTGGGGACTCGAGGGGCCGATAAACTCATCTTT. It codes for CALGELSAFLLGTRGADKLIF.

This clone has just a few counts. J is TRDJ1 and V is TRDV1; perhaps TRDD3 as D (5 bases). CDR1 is TSWWSYY, CDR2 QGS, per germline. V lost 0 bases and J lost 0, with 20 bases in between. The length of the CDR3 is 19 residues. The CDR3 spells CALGELGTWDSDYTDKLIF. The CDR3 DNA reads TGTGCTCTTGGGGAACTAGGTACGTGGGATTCCGACTACACCGATAAACTCATCTTT.

The chain has TRDV1 and TRDJ1, with 9 bases lining up with TRDD3. The CDR3 runs to 20 residues. J was trimmed by 1 base and V by 9 bases; bases with no gene match: 24. The germline gives CDR1 TSWWSYY, CDR2 QGS. The CDR3 DNA reads TGTGCTCTGGAAAATTCCTTTCGGGGGATACTTCCTCCTACCACCGATAAACTCATCTTT. Amino acids: CALENSFRGILPPTTDKLIF.

The gene calls are TRDV1 and TRDJ1, with 9 bases lining up with TRDD3. Germline CDR1 is TSWWSYY and CDR2 is QGS. The junction had 20 bases not matched to a gene; V was cut back by 3 bases and J by 0 bases. The CDR3 consists of 21 residues. As DNA, the CDR3 is TGTGCTCTTGGGGACCCAAGCAATCTGGGGGATGTGTGGGGGTACACCGATAAACTCATCTTT. It yields the protein CALGDPSNLGDVWGYTDKLIF.

J is TRDJ1 and V is TRDV1, with 13 bases lining up with TRDD3. CDR3 size: 21 residues. The germline gives CDR1 TSWWSYY, CDR2 QGS. Trimming took 2 bases from V and 0 from J; bases not matched to a gene: 15. CDR3 nucleotide sequence: TGTGCTCTTGGGGAATTTTTCCGGGGACTGGGGGATACGGGGTACACCGATAAACTCATCTTT. Translation: CALGEFFRGLGDTGYTDKLIF.

The chain carries TRDV1 and TRDJ1, with 9 bases fitting TRDD2. CDR1 is TSWWSYY, CDR2 QGS, per germline. The CDR3 spans 22 residues. With V trimmed by 0 bases and J by 3 bases, 23 bases remained unmatched. CDR3 bases: TGTGCTCTTGGGGAACTTGGGGCCTTCCTACTGTCGGGGATCCCTGGGGCCGATAAACTCATCTTT. Translating gives CALGELGAFLLSGIPGADKLIF.

The V call is TRDV1, the J call TRDJ1, with TRDD3 matching 8 bases. CDR1 and CDR2 from the germline V gene are TSWWSYY and QGS. CDR3 size: 20 residues. Unmatched junction bases numbered 20, after V lost 2 bases and J lost 3 bases. The chain's CDR3 is CALGEFNGGVKGIRADKLIF. DNA for the CDR3: TGTGCTCTTGGGGAATTTAATGGGGGAGTGAAAGGGATACGCGCCGATAAACTCATCTTT.

The V call is TRDV1, the J call TRDJ1; 9 nucleotides align to TRDD3. Unmatched junction bases numbered 18, after V lost 3 bases and J lost 7 bases. The CDR3 has 18 amino acids. The germline CDR1 and CDR2 sequences are TSWWSYY and QGS. The CDR3, as DNA: TGTGCTCTTGGGGACCAGGCACCTGGGGGATGTTCCACGGGTAAACTCATCTTT. This encodes CALGDQAPGGCSTGKLIF.

This clone turned up a few times. This chain links TRDV1 with TRDJ1; 9 bases agree with TRDD3. This CDR3 contains 20 residues. Unmatched junction bases numbered 23, after V lost 4 bases and J lost 5 bases. Germline V gene data show CDR1 as TSWWSYY and CDR2 as QGS. CDR3 residues: CALGATRPSIRGILRDKLIF. The CDR3 DNA reads as TGTGCTCTTGGGGCCACCAGGCCTTCCATACGGGGGATACTTAGAGATAAACTCATCTTT.

This clone was observed a few times. This chain uses TRDV1 with TRDJ1, with TRDD3 matching 12 bases. The CDR3 sequence is 17 residues long. V trimming: 8 bases; J trimming: 1 base; junction bases outside the gene matches: 11. Germline V gene data show CDR1 as TSWWSYY and CDR2 as QGS. The CDR3 nucleotides read TGTGCTCTTCTGTACGCTTACTGGGGGATACCCACCGATAAACTCATCTTT. Translation gives CALLYAYWGIPTDKLIF.

A few counts support this clone. J is TRDJ1 and V is TRDV1; 7 bases are a match to TRDD3. Germline V lookup: CDR1 TSWWSYY, CDR2 QGS. The trim removed 1 base at V and 0 bases at J, leaving 5 bases unmatched. CDR3 length equals 16 residues. CDR3 DNA: TGTGCTCTTGGGGAACGTAAGGGGGATTACACCGATAAACTCATCTTT. Translated: CALGERKGDYTDKLIF.

The chain joins TRDV2 to TRDJ1; D possibly corresponds to TRDD3 (6 bases). V was cut by 3 bases and J by 0 bases, with 19 bases left in between. Germline CDR1 reads GEAIGNYY; CDR2 reads EKD. This CDR3 is 17 amino acids long. CDR3 amino acids: CACDAGAPKRYTDKLIF. In DNA form, the CDR3 reads TGTGCCTGTGACGCTGGGGCCCCTAAGAGGTACACCGATAAACTCATCTTT.

This clone was picked up a small number of times. Other nucleotide sequences from this sample produce the same CDR3. The J gene is TRDJ1, the V gene TRDV2; 8 bases map to TRDD3. Germline V lookup: CDR1 GEAIGNYY, CDR2 EKD. V lost 3 bases and J lost 0; bases outside the gene matches: 17. This CDR3 region has 19 residues. CDR3: CACDAASSGGLPYTDKLIF. The DNA of the CDR3 is TGTGCCTGTGACGCAGCCTCTTCTGGGGGACTACCGTACACCGATAAACTCATCTTT.

This clone was seen a few times. This rearrangement joins TRDV1 to TRDJ1; TRDD2 might be the D (9 bases). Germline CDR1 is TSWWSYY and CDR2 is QGS. V was trimmed by 4 bases and J by 0 bases, leaving 39 bases between them. There are 24 residues in the CDR3. The CDR3 coding sequence is TGTGCTCTTGGGGCACTGAGTTTAGGCCTTCCTACGTTCACTGGGGGCCCGTACACCGATAAACTCATCTTT. It codes for CALGALSLGLPTFTGGPYTDKLIF.

The sample holds a few counts of this clone. The genes are TRDV2 and TRDJ3; TRDD3 matches at 7 bases. J was trimmed by 2 bases and V by 1 base; bases with no gene match: 13. The CDR3 runs 20 residues. Germline CDR1 reads GEAIGNYY; CDR2 reads EKD. The CDR3 is CACDTHYYTGDPWDTRQMFF. CDR3 nucleotides: TGTGCCTGTGACACTCACTACTATACGGGGGATCCCTGGGACACCCGACAGATGTTTTTC.